This entry describes one T cell receptor (beta chain). As handled by the study authors: Estimation of nucleated cell counts was performed using reference gene primer amplification. Method: immunoSEQ multiplex PCR; TCRdb's copy keeps in-frame clones and lacks some. From that table come the V and J calls and clone size; the DNA was used to work out D and trimming. The sample shows about 120,000 clones, 88% of them seen only once. This entry is derived from a study of blood T cell repertoires in COVID-19. Study background: Samples taken during acute and convalescent COVID-19 were collected in the United States, Italy and Spain.

The TCR originated in a woman aged 70-85 years who had recovered from COVID-19. Sample: peripheral blood.

This CDR3 is CATSRDQATALWYGYTF. The CDR3, as DNA: TGTGCCACCAGCAGAGATCAGGCCACAGCCTTATGGTATGGCTACACCTTC. This chain links TRBV15 with TRBJ1-2; D gene ambiguous. Trimming removed 0 bases at V and 5 bases at J, with 19 bases between. The CDR3 runs to 17 residues. Germline CDR1 is LNHNV and CDR2 is YYDKDF (reference sequence).